Here is one T cell receptor (beta chain) with its context. The sample is drawn from a study of blood T cell repertoires in COVID-19. Turning to the study itself: Spain, Italy and the United States supplied samples that represented acute and convalescent COVID-19. The cDNA or gDNA used as material had been derived from T cells, B-cell-depleted T cells, or PBMCs.

The germline V gene has CDR1 SGHAT and CDR2 FQNNGV. The CDR3 consists of 17 residues. Trimming at V came to 4 bases and at J to 4 bases, leaving 13 bases not matched to a gene. Residents of 24 US areas, aged roughly 18 to 89 years, made up the participants. TCRdb keeps only in-frame clones here, not all; method: immunoSEQ multiplex PCR. The repertoire consists of about 170,000 clones, with about nine tenths occurring once and the leading ten covering roughly 0.77%. V and J are TRBV11-2 and TRBJ1-1, with TRBD1 identical over 9 bases. Input material: PBMCs or T cells enriched from blood (not recorded which). This TCR came from a woman aged 18-29 years who had recovered from COVID-19. CDR3 DNA: TGTGCCAGCAGCTCGATCCGGACAGGGGAAGGGGGCACTGAAGCTTTCTTT. It codes for CASSSIRTGEGGTEAFF.